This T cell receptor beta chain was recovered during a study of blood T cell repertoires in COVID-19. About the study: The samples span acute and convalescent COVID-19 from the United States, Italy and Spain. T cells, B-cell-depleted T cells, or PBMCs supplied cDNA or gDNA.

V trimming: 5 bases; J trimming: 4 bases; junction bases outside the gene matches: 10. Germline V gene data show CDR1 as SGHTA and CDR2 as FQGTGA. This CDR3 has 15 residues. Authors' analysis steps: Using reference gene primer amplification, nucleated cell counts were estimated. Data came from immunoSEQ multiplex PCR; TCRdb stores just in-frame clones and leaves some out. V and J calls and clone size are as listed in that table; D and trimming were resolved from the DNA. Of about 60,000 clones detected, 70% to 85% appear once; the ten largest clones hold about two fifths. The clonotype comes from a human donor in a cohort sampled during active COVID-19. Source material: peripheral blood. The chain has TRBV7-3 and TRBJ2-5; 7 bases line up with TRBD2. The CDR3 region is CASSPEGLRGETQYF. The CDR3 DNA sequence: TGTGCCAGCAGCCCCGAGGGACTACGGGGAGAGACCCAGTACTTC.